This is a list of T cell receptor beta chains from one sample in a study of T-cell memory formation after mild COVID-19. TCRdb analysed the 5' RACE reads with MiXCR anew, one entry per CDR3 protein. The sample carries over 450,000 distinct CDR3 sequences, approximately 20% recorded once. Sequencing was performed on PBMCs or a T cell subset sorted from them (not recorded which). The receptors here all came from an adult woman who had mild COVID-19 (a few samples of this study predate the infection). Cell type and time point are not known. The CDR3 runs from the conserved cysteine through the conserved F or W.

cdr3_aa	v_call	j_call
CASSRDRGQSETQYF	TRBV7-2	TRBJ2-5
CASSLIPGRDFYGYTF	TRBV7-3	TRBJ1-2
CAWEGREATIRQETQYF	TRBV30	TRBJ2-5
CASSPWDRDSPLHF	TRBV5-6	TRBJ1-6
CASSLPGFTGELFF	TRBV7-9	TRBJ2-2
CASSQHGTSEGDEQFF	TRBV4-2	TRBJ2-1
CASSQGQAGVSPYNEQFF	TRBV4-1	TRBJ2-1
CAISEEAGQETQYF	TRBV10-3	TRBJ2-5
CASSWRENTDTQYF	TRBV12-3/TRBV12-4	TRBJ2-3
CAWRRLQETQYF	TRBV30	TRBJ2-5
CASMVLVNTEAFF	TRBV2	TRBJ1-1
CSVGQLNTEAFF	TRBV29-1	TRBJ1-1
CASILGDNANTGELFF	TRBV12-3/TRBV12-4	TRBJ2-2
CASSEGGSREGHLCEQFF	TRBV7-8	TRBJ2-1
CASSPGLAGASQYF	TRBV7-9	TRBJ2-7
CASSLGIDRADRETQYF	TRBV5-1	TRBJ2-5
CSASGSSTDTQYF	TRBV20-1	TRBJ2-3
CASSLGAGRGDTQYF	TRBV7-2	TRBJ2-3
CASRPDRDHEQYF	TRBV7-9	TRBJ2-7
CASSPLVYTDTQYF	TRBV9	TRBJ2-3